This paragraph covers one T cell receptor beta chain sequence. Its antigen is not identified. TCRdb's table, derived via immunoSEQ multiplex PCR, lists solely in-frame clones and lacks some. The profile shows over 100,000 clones, 91% of them singletons. These data belong to a study of PD-L1 blockade in urothelial cancer. Across the study: Specimens of blood held a median count of roughly 140,000 T cells. General study points: Blood clones associated with the tumor expanded more at 3 weeks in durable-benefit patients.

The time point was: peripheral blood 6 weeks after treatment start. Patients had urothelial carcinoma that was locally advanced or metastatic. There were between 1 and 8 samples from each patient, taken pretreatment and on-treatment. The V gene's germline CDR1 is KGHSH and CDR2 LQKENI. Trimming removed 5 bases from V and 4 bases from J, with 26 bases in between. The CDR3 length is 18 residues. The source of this sequence is a man aged 55 to 69 with urothelial cancer. The sample here was PBMCs, taken around atezolizumab (anti-PD-L1) treatment. The genes are TRBV18 and TRBJ2-5; tentatively, D is TRBD2 (6 bases). CDR3 DNA sequence: TGTGCCAGCTCATACCAGGCGACTAGAGGGTTGGTAGGAGAGACCCAGTACTTC. Encoded protein: CASSYQATRGLVGETQYF.